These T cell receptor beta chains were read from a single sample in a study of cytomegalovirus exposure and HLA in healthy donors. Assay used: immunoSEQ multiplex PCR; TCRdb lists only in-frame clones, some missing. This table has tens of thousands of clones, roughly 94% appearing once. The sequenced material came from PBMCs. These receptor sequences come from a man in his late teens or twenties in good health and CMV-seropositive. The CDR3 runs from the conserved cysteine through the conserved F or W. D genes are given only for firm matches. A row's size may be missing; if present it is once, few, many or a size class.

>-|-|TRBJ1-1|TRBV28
CASSSSAITRHAEAFF
TGTGCCAGCAGTTCATCCGCTATCACCCGCCACGCTGAAGCTTTCTTT
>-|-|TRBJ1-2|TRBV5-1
CASSGGQNIYGYTF
TGCGCCAGCAGTGGCGGACAGAACATCTATGGCTACACCTTC
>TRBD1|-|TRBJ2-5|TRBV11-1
CASSRGQGAETQYF
TGTGCCAGCAGCCGGGGACAGGGAGCCGAGACCCAGTACTTC
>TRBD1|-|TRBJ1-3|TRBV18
CASSPDRSGNTIYF
TGTGCCAGCTCACCGGACAGGTCTGGAAACACCATATATTTT
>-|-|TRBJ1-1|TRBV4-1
CASSQIGGGNTEAFF
TGCGCCAGCAGCCAGATTGGGGGGGGAAACACTGAAGCTTTCTTT
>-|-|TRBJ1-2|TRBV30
CAWGGAGIYGYTF
TGTGCCTGGGGGGGAGCGGGCATCTATGGCTACACCTTC
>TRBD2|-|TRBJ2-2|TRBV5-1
CASSLAGTSGSAGELFF
TGCGCCAGCAGCTTGGCCGGGACTAGCGGGAGTGCCGGGGAGCTGTTTTTT
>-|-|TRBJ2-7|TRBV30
CAWIPGSSYYEQYF
TGTGCCTGGATCCCAGGCAGCTCCTACTACGAGCAGTACTTC
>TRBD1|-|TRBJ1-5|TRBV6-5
CASRRGRQGGQPQHF
TGTGCCAGCAGACGAGGCCGACAGGGCGGTCAGCCCCAGCATTTT
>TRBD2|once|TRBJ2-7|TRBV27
CASSSSGRNEQYF
TGTGCCAGCTCCTCCAGCGGGAGAAACGAGCAGTACTTC
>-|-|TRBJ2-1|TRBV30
CAWTGVDASSYNEQFF
TGTGCCTGGACAGGGGTTGACGCCAGCTCCTACAATGAGCAGTTCTTC
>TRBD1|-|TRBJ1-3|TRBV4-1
CASSQETGGGNTIYF
TGCGCCAGCAGCCAAGAGACAGGGGGCGGAAACACCATATATTTT
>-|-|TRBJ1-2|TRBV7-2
CASRILIRPRVYGYTF
TGTGCCAGCAGGATCCTCATTCGGCCCCGGGTTTATGGCTACACCTTC
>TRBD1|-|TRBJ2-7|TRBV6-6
CASRPGTGAEQYF
TGTGCCAGCCGACCCGGGACAGGGGCCGAGCAGTACTTC
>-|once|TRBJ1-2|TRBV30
CAWTGGRIYGYTF
TGTGCCTGGACCGGGGGGAGAATTTATGGCTACACCTTC
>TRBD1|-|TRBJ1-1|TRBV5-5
CASSLGQQGARGDEAFF
TGTGCCAGCAGCTTGGGCCAACAGGGGGCGAGGGGAGATGAAGCTTTCTTT
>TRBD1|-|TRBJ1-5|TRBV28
CASSYPGQRDQPQHF
TGTGCCAGCAGTTACCCGGGACAGAGAGATCAGCCCCAGCATTTT
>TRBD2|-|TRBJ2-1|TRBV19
CASSIGGLAGYNEQFF
TGTGCCAGTAGTATAGGGGGACTAGCGGGATACAATGAGCAGTTCTTC
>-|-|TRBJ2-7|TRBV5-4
CASILGGTGLYEQYF
TGTGCCAGCATCCTAGGAGGGACGGGATTGTACGAGCAGTACTTC
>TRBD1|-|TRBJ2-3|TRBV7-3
CASSPGTGTDTQYF
TGTGCCAGCAGCCCGGGGACAGGCACAGATACGCAGTATTTT
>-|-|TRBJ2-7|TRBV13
CASTLPGTSSYEQYF
TGTGCCAGCACCCTCCCCGGGACATCTTCCTACGAGCAGTACTTC
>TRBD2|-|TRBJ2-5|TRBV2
CAAGGSGSIQETQYF
TGTGCCGCCGGGGGGAGCGGGAGCATCCAAGAGACCCAGTACTTC
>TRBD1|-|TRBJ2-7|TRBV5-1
CASSRDRGYEQYF
TGCGCCAGCAGCCGGGACAGGGGCTACGAGCAGTACTTC
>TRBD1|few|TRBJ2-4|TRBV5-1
CASSLEGAGTGSKKNIQYF
TGCGCCAGCAGCTTGGAGGGAGCCGGGACAGGGAGCAAAAAAAACATTCAGTACTTC
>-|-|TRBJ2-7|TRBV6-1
CASTSPGRYEQYF
TGTGCCAGCACCAGCCCTGGGCGCTACGAGCAGTACTTC
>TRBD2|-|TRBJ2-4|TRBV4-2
CASSQDGLAGGRDIQYF
TGTGCCAGCAGCCAAGATGGGTTAGCGGGAGGGCGGGACATTCAGTACTTC
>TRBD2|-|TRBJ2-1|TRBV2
CASSPLSGRGDEQFF
TGTGCCAGCAGTCCCCTTAGCGGGAGGGGTGATGAGCAGTTCTTC
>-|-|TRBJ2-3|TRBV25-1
CASSPTPAGLLETDTQYF
TGTGCCAGCAGTCCCACCCCCGCAGGACTTTTAGAGACAGATACGCAGTATTTT
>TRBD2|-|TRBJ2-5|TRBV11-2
CASSLGPGTSMTQTQYF
TGTGCCAGCAGCTTAGGTCCCGGGACTAGTATGACCCAGACCCAGTACTTC
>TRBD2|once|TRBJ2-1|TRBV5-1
CASSPPARESSYNEQFF
TGCGCCAGCAGCCCCCCCGCGCGGGAGAGCTCCTACAATGAGCAGTTCTTC
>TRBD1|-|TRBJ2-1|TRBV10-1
CASSPGQGGWLRDEQFF
TGCGCCAGCAGCCCCGGACAGGGTGGTTGGTTGAGGGATGAGCAGTTCTTC
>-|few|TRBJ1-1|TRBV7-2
CASSLGGRANTEAFF
TGTGCCAGCAGCTTAGGAGGGCGGGCGAACACTGAAGCTTTCTTT
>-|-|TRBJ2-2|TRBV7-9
CASSPRGSVAGELFF
TGTGCCAGCAGCCCGAGGGGGAGTGTAGCCGGGGAGCTGTTTTTT
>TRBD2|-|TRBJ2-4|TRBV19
CASRVAGEAKNIQYF
TGTGCCAGTAGGGTCGCGGGAGAAGCCAAAAACATTCAGTACTTC
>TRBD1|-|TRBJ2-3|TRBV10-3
CAIRPGQGSDTQYF
TGTGCCATCAGGCCGGGACAGGGATCAGATACGCAGTATTTT
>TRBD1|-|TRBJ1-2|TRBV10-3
CAISGDRDSFYGYTF
TGTGCCATCAGTGGCGACCGGGACAGTTTCTATGGCTACACCTTC
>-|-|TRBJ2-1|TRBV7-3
CASSLQTVNEQFF
TGTGCCAGCAGCTTACAAACTGTGAATGAGCAGTTCTTC
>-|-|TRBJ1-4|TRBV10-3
CAIKQGVEEKLFF
TGTGCCATCAAACAGGGAGTAGAAGAAAAACTGTTTTTT
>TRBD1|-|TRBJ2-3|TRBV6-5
CASSRDRTTDTQYF
TGTGCCAGCAGTAGGGACAGAACCACAGATACGCAGTATTTT
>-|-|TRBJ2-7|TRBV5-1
CASSFNSYEQYF
TGCGCCAGCAGCTTTAACAGCTACGAGCAGTACTTC
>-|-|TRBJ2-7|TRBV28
CASSSTTRRQYF
TGTGCCAGCAGTTCGACGACTAGGCGGCAGTACTTC
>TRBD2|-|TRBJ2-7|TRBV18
CASSPGASGYEQYF
TGTGCCAGCTCACCAGGTGCTAGCGGCTACGAGCAGTACTTC
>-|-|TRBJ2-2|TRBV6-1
CASSAPGRGGTGELFF
TGTGCCAGCAGTGCCCCGGGCAGGGGTGGCACCGGGGAGCTGTTTTTT
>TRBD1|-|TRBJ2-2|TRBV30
CALGDPGQDLWGNTGELFF
TGTGCCCTGGGAGATCCGGGACAGGACCTTTGGGGGAACACCGGGGAGCTGTTTTTT